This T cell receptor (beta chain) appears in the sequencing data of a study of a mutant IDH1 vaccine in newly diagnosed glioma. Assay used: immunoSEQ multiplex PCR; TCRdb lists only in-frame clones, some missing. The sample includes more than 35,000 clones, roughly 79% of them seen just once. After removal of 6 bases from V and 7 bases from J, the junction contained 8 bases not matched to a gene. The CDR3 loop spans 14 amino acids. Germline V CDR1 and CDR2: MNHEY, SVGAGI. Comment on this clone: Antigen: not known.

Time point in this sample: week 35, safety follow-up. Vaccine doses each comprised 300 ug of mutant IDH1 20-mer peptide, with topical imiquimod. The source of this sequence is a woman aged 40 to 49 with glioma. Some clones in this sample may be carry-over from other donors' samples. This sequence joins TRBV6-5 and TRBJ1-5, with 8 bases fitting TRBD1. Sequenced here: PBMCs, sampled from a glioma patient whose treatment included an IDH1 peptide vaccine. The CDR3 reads CASRKTGERQPQHF. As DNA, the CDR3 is TGTGCCAGCAGGAAGACAGGGGAACGGCAGCCCCAGCATTTT.